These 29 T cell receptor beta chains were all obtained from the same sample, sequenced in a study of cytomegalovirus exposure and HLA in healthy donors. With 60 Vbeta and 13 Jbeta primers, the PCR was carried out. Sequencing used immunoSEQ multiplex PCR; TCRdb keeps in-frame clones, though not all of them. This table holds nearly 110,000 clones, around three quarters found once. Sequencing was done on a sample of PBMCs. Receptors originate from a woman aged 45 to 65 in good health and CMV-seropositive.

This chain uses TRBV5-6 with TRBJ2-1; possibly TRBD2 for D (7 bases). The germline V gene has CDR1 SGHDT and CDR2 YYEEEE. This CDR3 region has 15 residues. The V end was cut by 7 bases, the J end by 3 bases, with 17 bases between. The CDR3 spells CASGGGRVFYNEQFF. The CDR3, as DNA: TGTGCCAGCGGGGGGGGCAGGGTATTCTACAATGAGCAGTTCTTC.

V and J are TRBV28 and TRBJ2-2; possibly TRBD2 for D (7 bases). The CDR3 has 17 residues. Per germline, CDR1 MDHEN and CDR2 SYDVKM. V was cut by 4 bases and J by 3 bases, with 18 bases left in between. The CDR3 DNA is TGTGCCAGCAGTTCGTTTCTAGGGGGGGGATACACCGGGGAGCTGTTTTTT. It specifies CASSSFLGGGYTGELFF.

CDR3 region: CASSYFAGNTEAFF. CDR3 nucleotide sequence: TGTGCCAGCAGTTACTTCGCAGGGAACACTGAAGCTTTCTTT. This chain uses TRBV6-5 with TRBJ1-1; D is uncertain. The CDR3 has 14 amino acids. Trimming removed 1 base from V and 1 base from J, with 7 bases in between. CDR1 and CDR2 from the germline V gene are MNHEY and SVGAGI.

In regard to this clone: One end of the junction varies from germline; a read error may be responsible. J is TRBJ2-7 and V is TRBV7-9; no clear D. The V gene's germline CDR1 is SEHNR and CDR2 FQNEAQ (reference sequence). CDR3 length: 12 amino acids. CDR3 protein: CSSSLVIYEQYF. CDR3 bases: TGTTCCAGCAGCTTAGTAATCTACGAGCAGTACTTC.

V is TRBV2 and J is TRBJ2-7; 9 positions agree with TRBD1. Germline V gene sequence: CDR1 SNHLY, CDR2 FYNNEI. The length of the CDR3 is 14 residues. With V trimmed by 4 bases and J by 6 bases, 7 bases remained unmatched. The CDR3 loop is CASSGKRTGVEQYF. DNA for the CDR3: TGTGCCAGCAGTGGGAAGAGGACAGGGGTCGAGCAGTACTTC.

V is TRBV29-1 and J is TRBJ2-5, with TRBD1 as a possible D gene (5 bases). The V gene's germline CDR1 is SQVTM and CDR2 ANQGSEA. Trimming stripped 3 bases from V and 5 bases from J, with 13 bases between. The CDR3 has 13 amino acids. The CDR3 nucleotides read TGCAGCGTTGATGGGGCTGGTTCGGAGACCCAGTACTTC. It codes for CSVDGAGSETQYF. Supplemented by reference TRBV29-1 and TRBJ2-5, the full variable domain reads SAVISQKPSRDICQRGTSLTIQCQVDSQVTMMFWYRQQPGQSLTLIATANQGSEATYESGFVIDKFPISRPNLTFSTLTVSNMSPEDSSIYLCSVDGAGSETQYFGPGTRLLVL.

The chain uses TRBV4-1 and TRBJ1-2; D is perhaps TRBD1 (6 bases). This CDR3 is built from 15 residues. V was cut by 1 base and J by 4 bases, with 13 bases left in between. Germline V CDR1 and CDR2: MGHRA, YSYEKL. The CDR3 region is CASSQVGGAAYGYTF. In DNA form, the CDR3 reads TGCGCCAGCAGCCAAGTTGGGGGCGCGGCCTATGGCTACACCTTC.

CDR3 sequence (DNA): TGTGCCAGCAGTTTACCTGAAGGGGGACCGAATTCACCCCTCCACTTT. It translates to CASSLPEGGPNSPLHF. The gene calls are TRBV27 and TRBJ1-6; D is perhaps TRBD1 (6 bases). V was cut by 2 bases and J by 7 bases, with 15 bases left in between. Germline loops: CDR1 MNHEY, CDR2 SMNVEV (reference sequence). This CDR3 contains 16 residues.

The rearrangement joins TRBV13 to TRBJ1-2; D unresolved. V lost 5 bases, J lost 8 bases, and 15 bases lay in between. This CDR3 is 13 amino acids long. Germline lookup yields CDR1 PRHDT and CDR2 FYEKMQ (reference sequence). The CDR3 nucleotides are TGTGCCAGCAGCCGCCACCGGACTGAAGGCTACACCTTC. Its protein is CASSRHRTEGYTF.

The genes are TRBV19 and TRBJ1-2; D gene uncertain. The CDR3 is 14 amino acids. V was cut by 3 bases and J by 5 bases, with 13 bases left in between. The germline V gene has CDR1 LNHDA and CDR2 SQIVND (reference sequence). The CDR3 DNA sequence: TGTGCCAGTAGTATGGGCGGGTTACAGTATGGCTACACCTTC. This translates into CASSMGGLQYGYTF.

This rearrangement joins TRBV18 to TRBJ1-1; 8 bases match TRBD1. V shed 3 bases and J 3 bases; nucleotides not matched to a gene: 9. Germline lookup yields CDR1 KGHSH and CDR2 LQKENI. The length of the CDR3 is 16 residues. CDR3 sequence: CASSPAIQGEDTEAFF. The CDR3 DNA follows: TGTGCCAGCTCACCCGCAATACAGGGGGAGGACACTGAAGCTTTCTTT.

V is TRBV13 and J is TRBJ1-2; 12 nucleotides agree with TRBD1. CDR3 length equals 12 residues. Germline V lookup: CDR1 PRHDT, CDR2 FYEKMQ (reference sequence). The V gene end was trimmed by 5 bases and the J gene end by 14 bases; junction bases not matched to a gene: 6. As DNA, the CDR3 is TGTGCCAGCAGCACCTGGGACAGGGGGCTAACCTTC. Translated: CASSTWDRGLTF.

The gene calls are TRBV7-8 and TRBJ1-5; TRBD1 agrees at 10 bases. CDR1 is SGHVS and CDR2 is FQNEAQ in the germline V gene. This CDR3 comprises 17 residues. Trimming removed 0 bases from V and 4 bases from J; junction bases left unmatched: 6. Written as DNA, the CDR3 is TGTGCCAGCAGCTTAGCCGGGACAGGGGCTCCAAATCAGCCCCAGCATTTT. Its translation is CASSLAGTGAPNQPQHF.

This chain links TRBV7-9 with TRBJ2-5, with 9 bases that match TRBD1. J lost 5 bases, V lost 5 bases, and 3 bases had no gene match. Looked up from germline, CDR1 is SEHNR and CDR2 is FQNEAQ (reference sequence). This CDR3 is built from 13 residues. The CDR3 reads CASSRGQGETQYF. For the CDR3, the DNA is TGTGCCAGCAGCCGAGGACAGGGGGAGACCCAGTACTTC. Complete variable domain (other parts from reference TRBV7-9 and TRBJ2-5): DTGVSQNPRHKITKRGQNVTFRCDPISEHNRLYWYRQTLGQGPEFLTYFQNEAQLEKSRLLSDRFSAERPKGSFSTLEIQRTEQGDSAMYLCASSRGQGETQYFGPGTRLLVL.

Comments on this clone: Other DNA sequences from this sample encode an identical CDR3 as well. CDR3 sequence reads: CASSLQDSPLHF. CDR3 in DNA: TGTGCCAGCAGCTTGCAGGATTCACCCCTCCACTTT. This chain connects TRBV5-4 to TRBJ1-6; D unclear. Germline V lookup: CDR1 SGHNT, CDR2 YYREEE (reference sequence). This CDR3 contains 12 residues. V was cut by 1 base and J by 8 bases, with 4 bases left in between. The variable domain in full, with the rest retrieved from reference TRBV5-4 and TRBJ1-6, is ETGVTQSPTHLIKTRGQQVTLRCSSQSGHNTVSWYQQALGQGPQFIFQYYREEENGRGNFPPRFSGLQFPNYSSELNVNALELDDSALYLCASSLQDSPLHFGNGTRLTVT.

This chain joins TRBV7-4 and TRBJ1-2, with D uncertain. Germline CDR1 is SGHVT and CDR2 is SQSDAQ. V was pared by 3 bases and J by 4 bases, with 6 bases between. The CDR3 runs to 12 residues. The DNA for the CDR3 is TGTGCCAGCAGCTTTTTCCTCTATGGCTACACCTTC. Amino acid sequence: CASSFFLYGYTF.

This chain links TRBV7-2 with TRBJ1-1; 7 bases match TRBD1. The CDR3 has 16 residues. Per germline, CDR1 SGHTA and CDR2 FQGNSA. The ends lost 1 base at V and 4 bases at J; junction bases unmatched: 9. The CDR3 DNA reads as TGTGCCAGCAGCTTAGTGGCAGGGGGTGGAGGCACTGAAGCTTTCTTT. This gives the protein CASSLVAGGGGTEAFF.

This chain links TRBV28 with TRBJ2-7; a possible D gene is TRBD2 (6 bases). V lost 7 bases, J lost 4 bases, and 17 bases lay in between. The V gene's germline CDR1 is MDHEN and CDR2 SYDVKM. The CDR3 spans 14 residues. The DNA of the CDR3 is TGTGCCAGCACTCCTGGAAGGGCGGGATACGAGCAGTACTTC. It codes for CASTPGRAGYEQYF.

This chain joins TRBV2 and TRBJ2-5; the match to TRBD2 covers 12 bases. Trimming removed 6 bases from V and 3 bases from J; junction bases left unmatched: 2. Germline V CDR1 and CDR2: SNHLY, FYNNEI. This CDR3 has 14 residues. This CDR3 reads CASRRTSGEETQYF. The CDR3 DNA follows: TGTGCCAGCAGGCGGACTAGCGGGGAAGAGACCCAGTACTTC. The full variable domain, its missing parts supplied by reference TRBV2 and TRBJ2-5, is EPEVTQTPSHQVTQMGQEVILRCVPISNHLYFYWYRQILGQKVEFLVSFYNNEISEKSEIFDDQFSVERPDGSNFTLKIRSTKLEDSAMYFCASRRTSGEETQYFGPGTRLLVL.

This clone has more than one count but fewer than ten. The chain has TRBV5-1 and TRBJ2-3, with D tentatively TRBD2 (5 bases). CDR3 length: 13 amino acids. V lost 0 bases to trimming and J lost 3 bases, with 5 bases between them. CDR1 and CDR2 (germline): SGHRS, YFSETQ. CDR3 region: CASSLGRTDTQYF. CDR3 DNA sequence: TGCGCCAGCAGCTTGGGGAGGACAGATACGCAGTATTTT.

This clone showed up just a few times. Here the CDR3 reads CASSQERFGTGDSAQHF. The CDR3 DNA is TGTGCCAGCAGCCAAGAACGCTTCGGGACGGGAGACTCAGCCCAGCATTTT. The chain couples TRBV4-2 to TRBJ1-5; D might be TRBD1 (5 bases). There are 17 residues in the CDR3. From germline, CDR1 is LGHNA and CDR2 YNFKEQ. V lost 0 bases to trimming and J lost 11 bases, with 23 bases between them.

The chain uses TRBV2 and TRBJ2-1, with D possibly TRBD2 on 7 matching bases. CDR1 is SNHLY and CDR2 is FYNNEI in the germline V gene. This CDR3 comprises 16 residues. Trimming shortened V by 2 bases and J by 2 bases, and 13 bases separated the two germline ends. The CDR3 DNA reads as TGTGCCAGCAGTGAAATCGTGGGGGGGCCCTACAATGAGCAGTTCTTC. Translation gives CASSEIVGGPYNEQFF.

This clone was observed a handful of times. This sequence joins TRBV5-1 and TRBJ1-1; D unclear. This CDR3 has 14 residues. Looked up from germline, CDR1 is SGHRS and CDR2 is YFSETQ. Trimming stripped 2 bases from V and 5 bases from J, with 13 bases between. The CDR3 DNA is TGCGCCAGCAGCTTACAGAGGGTGGGAACTGAAGCTTTCTTT. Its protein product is CASSLQRVGTEAFF.

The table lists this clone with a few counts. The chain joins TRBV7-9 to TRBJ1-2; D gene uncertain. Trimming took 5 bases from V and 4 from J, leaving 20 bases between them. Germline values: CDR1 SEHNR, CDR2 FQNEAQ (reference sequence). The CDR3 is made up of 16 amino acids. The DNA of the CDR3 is TGTGCCAGCAGCCAAGAGGCCCAGCGGTTCCGCTATGGCTACACCTTC. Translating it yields CASSQEAQRFRYGYTF.

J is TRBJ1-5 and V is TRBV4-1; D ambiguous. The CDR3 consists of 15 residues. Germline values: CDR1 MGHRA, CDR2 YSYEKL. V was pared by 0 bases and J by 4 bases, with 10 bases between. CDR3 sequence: CASSQELAGNQPQHF. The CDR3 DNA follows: TGCGCCAGCAGCCAAGAACTGGCCGGGAATCAGCCCCAGCATTTT.

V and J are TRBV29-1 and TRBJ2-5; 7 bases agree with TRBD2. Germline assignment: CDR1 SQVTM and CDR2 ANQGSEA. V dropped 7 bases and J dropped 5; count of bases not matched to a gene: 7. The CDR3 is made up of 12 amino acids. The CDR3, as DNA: TGCAGCGGGGAGGGTCCCTCGGAGACCCAGTACTTC. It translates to CSGEGPSETQYF.

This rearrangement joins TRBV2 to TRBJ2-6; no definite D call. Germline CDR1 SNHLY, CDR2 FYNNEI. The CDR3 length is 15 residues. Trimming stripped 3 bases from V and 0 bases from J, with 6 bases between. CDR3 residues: CASSEGLSGANVLTF. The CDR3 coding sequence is TGTGCCAGCAGTGAGGGCCTCTCTGGGGCCAACGTCCTGACTTTC.

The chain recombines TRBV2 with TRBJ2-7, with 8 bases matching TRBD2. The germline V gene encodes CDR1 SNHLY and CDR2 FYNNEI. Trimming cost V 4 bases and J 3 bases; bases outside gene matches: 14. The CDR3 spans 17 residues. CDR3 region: CASSVTAETSAFYEQYF. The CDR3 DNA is TGTGCCAGCAGTGTCACTGCTGAGACTAGCGCCTTCTACGAGCAGTACTTC.

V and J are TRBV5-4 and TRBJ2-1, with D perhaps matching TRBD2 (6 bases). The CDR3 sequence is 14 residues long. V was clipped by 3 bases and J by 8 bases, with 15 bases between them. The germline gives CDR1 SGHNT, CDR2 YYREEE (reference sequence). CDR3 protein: CASSSEGSVDEQFF. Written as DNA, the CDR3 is TGTGCCAGCAGCTCGGAGGGGTCGGTAGATGAGCAGTTCTTC.